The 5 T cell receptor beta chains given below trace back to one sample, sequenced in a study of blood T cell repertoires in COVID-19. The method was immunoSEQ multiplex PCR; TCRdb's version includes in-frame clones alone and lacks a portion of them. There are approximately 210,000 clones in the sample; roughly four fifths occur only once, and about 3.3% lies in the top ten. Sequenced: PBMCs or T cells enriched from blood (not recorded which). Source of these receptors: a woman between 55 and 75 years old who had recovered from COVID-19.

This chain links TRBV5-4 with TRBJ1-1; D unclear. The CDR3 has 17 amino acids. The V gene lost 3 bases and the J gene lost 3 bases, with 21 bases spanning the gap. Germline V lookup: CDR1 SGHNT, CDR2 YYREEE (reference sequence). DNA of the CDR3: TGTGCCAGCAGCTCCGGACTCAAAGCCCGAGCGGACACTGAAGCTTTCTTT. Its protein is CASSSGLKARADTEAFF.

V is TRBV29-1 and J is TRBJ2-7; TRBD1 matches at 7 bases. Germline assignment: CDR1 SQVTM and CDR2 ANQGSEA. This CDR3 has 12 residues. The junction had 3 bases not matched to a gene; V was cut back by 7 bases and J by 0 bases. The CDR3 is CSGRDSSYEQYF. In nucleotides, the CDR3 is TGCAGCGGCCGGGACAGCTCCTACGAGCAGTACTTC.

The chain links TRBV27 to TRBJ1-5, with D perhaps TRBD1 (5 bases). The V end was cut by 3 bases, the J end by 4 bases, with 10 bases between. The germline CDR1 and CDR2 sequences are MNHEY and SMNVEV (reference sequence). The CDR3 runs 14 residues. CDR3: CASSLGRDNQPQHF. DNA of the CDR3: TGTGCCAGCAGTTTGGGCAGGGATAATCAGCCCCAGCATTTT.

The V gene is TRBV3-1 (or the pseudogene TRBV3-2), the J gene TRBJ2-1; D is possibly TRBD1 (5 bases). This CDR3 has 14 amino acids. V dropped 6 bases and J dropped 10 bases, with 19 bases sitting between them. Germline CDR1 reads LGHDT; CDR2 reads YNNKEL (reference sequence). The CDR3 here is CASRAPHGAGEQFF. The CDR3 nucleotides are TGTGCCAGCAGGGCCCCTCATGGGGCAGGGGAGCAGTTCTTC.

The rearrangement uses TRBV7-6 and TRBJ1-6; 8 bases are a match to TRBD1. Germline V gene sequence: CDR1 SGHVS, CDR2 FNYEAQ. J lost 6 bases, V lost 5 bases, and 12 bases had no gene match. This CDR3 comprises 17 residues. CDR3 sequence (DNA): TGTGCCAGCAGCCCCAGGGGAAGACAGGGGAGTAATTCACCCCTCCACTTT. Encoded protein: CASSPRGRQGSNSPLHF.